This T cell receptor (beta chain) emerged from a study of cytomegalovirus exposure and HLA in healthy donors. Study context: Later analysis reported that the roughly 120 validation repertoires shared the platform of the approximately 670 first-cohort repertoires. General study results and limits: It was confirmed in vitro that a few of the CMV-associated chains were specific for CMV antigens. Rare TCR sequences dominated, though some public TCRs recurred in many donors. The classifier was said to identify cytomegalovirus status with high specificity and sensitivity.

On this clone: Its specificity is unknown.

V was shortened by 7 bases and J by 1 base, with 11 bases between the two germline ends. The CDR3 loop spans 14 amino acids. In germline, CDR1 is SNHLY, CDR2 FYNNEI. Here immunoSEQ multiplex PCR was the method, and the copy in TCRdb shows in-frame clones only, minus some. The repertoire consists of more than 140,000 clones, with 70% to 90% occurring once and the leading ten covering 3.3%. The clonotype was recovered from a woman aged 18-29 years in good health and CMV-seropositive. The sequenced sample consisted of PBMCs. This sequence joins TRBV2 and TRBJ2-4, with a tentative D call TRBD2 (6 bases). The CDR3 sequence: CASTPSGAKNIQYF. In DNA form, the CDR3 reads TGTGCCAGCACCCCCAGCGGGGCCAAAAACATTCAGTACTTC.